What follows describes a single T cell receptor (beta chain). Its antigen remains unidentified. Base qualities were left out, and no much larger clone turns up one base away. The germline V gene sets CDR1 to MNHEY and CDR2 to SVGAGI. The CDR3, from cysteine to phenylalanine, totals 16 residues. Left in the record is the CDR3 DNA by itself, 48 bases read in frame from the first base. Trimming removed 0 bases from V and 6 bases from J, leaving 16 bases between the germline ends. TCRbeta libraries were sequenced on an Illumina MiSeq, and an average of about 41,000 productive templates per sample was obtained. Multiplex PCR amplification was used to generate TCRbeta CDR3 libraries with the immunoSEQ assay. In the authors' own workflow: Repertoire diversity was calculated as previously defined, and values close to 0 indicated extremely monoclonal samples. TCRdb took over this immuneACCESS table, retaining in-frame rearrangements with V and J assigned. Such tables are incomplete; in checked studies, under half of the missing clones stem from an unresolved V gene, and the remainder is unexplained. D and trimming come from the DNA, and the V and J calls and clone size come from that table. Present in this sample are roughly 40,000 clones, about 81% of which were seen just once. 0.43% of the sample is taken by the ten largest.

DNA was extracted from blood mononuclear cells, and the same DNA was used for both TCR and STAT3 sequencing. The entry originates in a study of STAT3 mutations in large granular lymphocyte leukemia (dated by TCRdb to between 2018 and 2021). Notes on the research overall: About half of the T-LGLL patients who underwent longitudinal sequencing carried canonical activating STAT3 mutations. More than half of T-LGLL patients received one or more immunosuppressive therapy regimens, with hematologic response in about 36% of those treated. Patients with T-cell large granular lymphocyte leukemia underwent serial deep sequencing of TCRbeta CDR3 and STAT3 to reconstruct clonal hierarchy and dynamics. From an initial cohort of around 220 LGL patients, under 20 representative T-LGLL cases were picked for longitudinal TCRbeta and STAT3 sequencing. As controls, the study also included longitudinal sequencing of a couple of patients with natural killer LGL leukemia. On average, sequencing was done at around 3.6 time points per patient, with the number of samplings ranging from 2 to 8. Overall results and qualifications from the work: The linking of therapy response to changes in TCR clonal burden was complicated by variable intervals between samplings and differing treatment regimens. At least one immunodominant TCRbeta clonotype was present in every T-LGLL patient, and multiple immunodominant subclonotypes appeared in about half of the T-LGLL patients. The burden of the dominant TCR clone was higher than the STAT3 mutant burden in several patients, which suggests that the STAT3 mutation arose secondarily inside a clone that had already expanded. Because no samples were available when a clone first appeared, clonal expansion was inferred from samplings taken at other points. Since codominant clonotypes persisted in some patients, a small but highly pathogenic clone may have gone undetected. In 6 of 18 patients, TCR clonotype switching occurred after therapy, and every newly emerging clone was STAT3 wild type.

Sequenced material: PBMCs. This TCR was recovered from a human donor with T large granular lymphocyte leukemia. Some clones in this sample may be carry-over from other donors' samples. The chain was built from TRBV6-5 and TRBJ2-3; TRBD2 is a possible D gene, resting on 7 matching bases. CDR3 region: CASSYSLRGGLDTQYF. The nucleotide sequence is given as TGTGCCAGCAGTTACTCTTTGAGGGGGGGGTTGGATACGCAGTATTTT.